These T cell receptor beta chains were read from a single sample in a study of beta chain features in type 1 diabetes. Libraries were prepared by immunoSEQ multiplex PCR; TCRdb keeps only in-frame clonotypes and omits some of them. The sample shows 810,000 or so clones, roughly a sixth of them seen only once. Sequenced input: naive CD4+ T cells from blood. These receptors came from a woman aged 18 to 35 in good health. Both conserved end residues are part of each CDR3. A D gene is named only where the DNA matches it firmly. A clone size is listed for some rows: how often the clone was seen (once, few, many), or a class if it is expanded.

cdr3_aa cdr3_nt clone_size d_call j_call v_call
CASRLSGTEAFF TGCGCCAGCAGACTTTCCGGGACAGAAGCTTTCTTT few . TRBJ1-1 TRBV10-2
CASSLRGQGETQYF TGTGCCAGCAGCTTACGGGGACAGGGAGAGACCCAGTACTTC few TRBD1 TRBJ2-5 TRBV7-9
CASTSNRDRLGEQYF TGTGCCAGCACCTCGAACAGAGACAGGCTTGGGGAGCAGTACTTC . . TRBJ2-7 TRBV11-2
CATKTGAADEQFF TGTGCCACCAAGACAGGGGCGGCCGATGAGCAGTTCTTC few TRBD1 TRBJ2-1 TRBV10-3
CASSLDRPVEKLFF TGTGCCAGCAGTTTAGACAGGCCGGTGGAAAAACTGTTTTTT few . TRBJ1-4 TRBV28
CASSLDVIDTIYF TGTGCCAGCAGCTTAGACGTAATCGACACCATATATTTT . . TRBJ1-3 TRBV11-2
CASSLGRFNQPQHF TGTGCCAGCAGCTTGGGACGGTTCAATCAGCCCCAGCATTTT . . TRBJ1-5 TRBV5-6
CAISDGGRRPYEQYF TGTGCCATCAGTGATGGGGGGCGGCGACCCTACGAGCAGTACTTC few . TRBJ2-7 TRBV10-3
CASNQGILTPQYF TGCGCCAGCAACCAAGGGATCCTTACGCCCCAGTACTTC few . TRBJ2-5 TRBV10-2
CASSLGGGYTYNEQFF TGTGCCAGCAGTTTGGGAGGAGGGTATACCTACAATGAGCAGTTCTTC . . TRBJ2-1 TRBV28
CASSLLRVGSLGTDTQYF TGCGCCAGCAGCTTGCTGAGGGTTGGGTCGCTGGGCACAGATACGCAGTATTTT few . TRBJ2-3 TRBV5-1
CASSQEVGPRQDTQYF TGTGCCAGCAGCCAAGAGGTGGGGCCCCGTCAGGATACGCAGTATTTT few . TRBJ2-3 TRBV4-2
CASSRLPGQGQPDTQYF TGTGCCAGCTCACGTCTCCCGGGACAGGGTCAACCAGATACGCAGTATTTT once TRBD1 TRBJ2-3 TRBV18
CSAFTSGRLSTDTQYF TGCAGCGCCTTTACTAGCGGGAGGTTGAGCACAGATACGCAGTATTTT few TRBD2 TRBJ2-3 TRBV29-1
CASSVVPSGRAGEQFF TGTGCCAGCAGCGTAGTTCCTAGCGGGAGGGCCGGTGAGCAGTTCTTC few TRBD2 TRBJ2-1 TRBV9
CASSSPVAGQAYEQYF TGTGCCAGCAGTTCCCCAGTGGCGGGACAAGCCTACGAGCAGTACTTC few . TRBJ2-7 TRBV28
CASIKGRFTDTQYF TGCGCCAGCATCAAAGGTAGGTTCACAGATACGCAGTATTTT few . TRBJ2-3 TRBV23-1
CASSWPGGGYTF TGTGCCAGCAGTTGGCCGGGGGGTGGCTACACCTTC few . TRBJ1-2 TRBV28
CASSHLELAGVDGTGELFF TGCGCCAGCAGCCATCTAGAACTAGCGGGAGTCGATGGCACCGGGGAGCTGTTTTTT . TRBD2 TRBJ2-2 TRBV5-1
CASSTIPGLTDTQYF TGTGCCAGCAGCACTATCCCCGGACTAACAGATACGCAGTATTTT few . TRBJ2-3 TRBV7-2
CASRTGGHQPQHF TGTGCCAGCAGGACAGGGGGACATCAGCCCCAGCATTTT . TRBD1 TRBJ1-5 TRBV28
CASRGWAVYGYTF TGTGCCAGCCGGGGGTGGGCAGTCTATGGCTACACCTTC few . TRBJ1-2 TRBV2
CASSEGWGLETQYF TGTGCCAGCAGTGAAGGGTGGGGGTTGGAGACCCAGTACTTC . . TRBJ2-5 TRBV2
CASSQGLVRGAETQYF TGCGCCAGCAGCCAAGGGCTGGTCCGGGGCGCAGAGACCCAGTACTTC . . TRBJ2-5 TRBV4-1
CASSWDQSDSGNTIYF TGCGCCAGCAGCTGGGATCAAAGCGACTCTGGAAACACCATATATTTT few . TRBJ1-3 TRBV5-1
CAAGRANEQFF TGTGCCGCGGGGCGGGCCAATGAGCAGTTCTTC few . TRBJ2-1 TRBV19
CASSPNAPGGQETQYF TGTGCCAGCTCACCAAATGCACCGGGGGGTCAAGAGACCCAGTACTTC . TRBD2 TRBJ2-5 TRBV18
CASSLGVGGTGELFF TGTGCCAGCAGCTTAGGAGTCGGGGGCACCGGGGAGCTGTTTTTT few . TRBJ2-2 TRBV7-9
CASSPGSNQPQHF TGTGCCAGCAGCCCGGGTAGCAATCAGCCCCAGCATTTT . . TRBJ1-5 TRBV7-3
CASSSRQTYSNQPQHF TGTGCCAGCAGTTCAAGACAGACCTATTCCAATCAGCCCCAGCATTTT once . TRBJ1-5 TRBV28
CASSNVTTGAYEQYF TGCGCCAGCAGCAACGTAACGACAGGGGCCTACGAGCAGTACTTC few TRBD1 TRBJ2-7 TRBV5-1
CASSQSSGSKRETQYF TGCGCCAGCAGCCAGAGTAGCGGGAGTAAACGAGAGACCCAGTACTTC few TRBD2 TRBJ2-5 TRBV4-1
CASSRARTSGYNEQFF TGTGCCAGCAGCCGCGCAAGGACTAGCGGATACAATGAGCAGTTCTTC few TRBD2 TRBJ2-1 TRBV7-9
CASSSGGPGLTDTQYF TGTGCCAGCAGCTCAGGGGGACCAGGACTCACAGATACGCAGTATTTT . TRBD1 TRBJ2-3 TRBV9